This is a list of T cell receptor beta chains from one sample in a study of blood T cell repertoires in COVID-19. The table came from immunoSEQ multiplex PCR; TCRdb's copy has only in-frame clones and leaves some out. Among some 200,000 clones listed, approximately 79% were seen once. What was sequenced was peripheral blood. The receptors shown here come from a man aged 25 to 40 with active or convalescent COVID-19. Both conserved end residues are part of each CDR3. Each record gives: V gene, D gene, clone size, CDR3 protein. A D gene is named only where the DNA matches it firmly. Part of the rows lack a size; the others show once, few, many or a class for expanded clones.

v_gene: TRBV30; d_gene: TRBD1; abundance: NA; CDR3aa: CAWSPPGQGNTEAFF
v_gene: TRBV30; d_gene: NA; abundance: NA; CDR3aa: CAWRPVGTPRGGYTF
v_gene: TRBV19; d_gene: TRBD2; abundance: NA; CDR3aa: CASSIDRGLGAQETQYF
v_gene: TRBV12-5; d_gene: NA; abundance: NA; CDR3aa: CASVGEHTEAFF
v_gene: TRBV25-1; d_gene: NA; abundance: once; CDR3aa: CASISTDTQYF
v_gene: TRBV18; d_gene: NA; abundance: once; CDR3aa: CASSQGPRGETQYF
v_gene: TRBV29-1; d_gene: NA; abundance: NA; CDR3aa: CSVEASGRSGGYTF
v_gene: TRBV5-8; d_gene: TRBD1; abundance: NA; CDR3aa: CASSLAGQGGSGYGYTF
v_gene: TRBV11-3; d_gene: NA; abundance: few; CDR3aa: CASSAGGNTEAFF
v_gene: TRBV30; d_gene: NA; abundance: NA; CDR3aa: CAWSPHRILQNTIYF
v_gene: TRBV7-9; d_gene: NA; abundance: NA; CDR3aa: CASSPKGAKNIQYF
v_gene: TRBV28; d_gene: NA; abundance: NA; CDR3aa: CASSFGPRGGSSPLHF
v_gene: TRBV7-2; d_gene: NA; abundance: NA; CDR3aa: CASRSSSYEQYF
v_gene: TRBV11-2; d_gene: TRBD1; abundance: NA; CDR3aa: CASSRDRGKYNEQFF
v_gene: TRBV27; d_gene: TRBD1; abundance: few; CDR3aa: CASSPYRGRSEQYF
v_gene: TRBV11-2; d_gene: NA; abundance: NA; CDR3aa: CASSLWEGPGNTIYF
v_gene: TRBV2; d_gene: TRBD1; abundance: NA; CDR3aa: CASRPDRDTEAFF
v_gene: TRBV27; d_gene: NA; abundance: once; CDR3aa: CASSLDFPGYEQYF
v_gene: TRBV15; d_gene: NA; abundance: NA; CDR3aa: CATSREVDLGKYNEQFF
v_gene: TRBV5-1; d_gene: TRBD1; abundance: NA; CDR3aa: CASSLEGAPEKLFF
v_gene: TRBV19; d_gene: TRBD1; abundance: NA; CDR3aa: CASRDRGNGANVLTF
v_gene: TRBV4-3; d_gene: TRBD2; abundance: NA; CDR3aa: CASSQESAQGLAAYNEQFF
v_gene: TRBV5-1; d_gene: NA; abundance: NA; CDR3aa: CASSLNGGSTGELFF
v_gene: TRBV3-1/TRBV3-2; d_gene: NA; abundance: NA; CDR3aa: CASGEPSTGIGYTF
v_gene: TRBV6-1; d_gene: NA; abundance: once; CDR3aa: CASSDRRRGHNEQFF
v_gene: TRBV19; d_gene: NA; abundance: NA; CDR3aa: CASTEGYGYTF
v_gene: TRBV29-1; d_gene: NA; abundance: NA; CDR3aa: CSVRRQTGELFF
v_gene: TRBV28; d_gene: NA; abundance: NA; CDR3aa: CASSLPWTKFSNQPQHF
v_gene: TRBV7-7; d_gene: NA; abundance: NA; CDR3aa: CASTPQRAGETQYF
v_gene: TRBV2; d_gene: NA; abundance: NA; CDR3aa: CASSAGSTIYF
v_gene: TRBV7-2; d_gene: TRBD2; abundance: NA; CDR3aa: CASSTSLAGGGNEQFF
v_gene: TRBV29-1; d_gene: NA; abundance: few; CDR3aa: CSVASGHTGDTQYF